This T cell receptor (beta chain) was identified during a study of T cell changes during pregnancy in multiple sclerosis. The repertoire was sequenced with immunoSEQ multiplex PCR; TCRdb's copy has only in-frame clones and lacks some. Of about 20,000 clones listed, approximately 90% are singletons. The sequence was obtained from a female donor in good health, enrolled as a control in a pregnancy study. Material: CD8+ T cells from peripheral blood mononuclear cells, obtained in the second trimester of pregnancy.

CDR3 amino acids: CAIMDRGSSYEQYF. The CDR3 DNA follows: TGTGCCATTATGGACAGGGGAAGCTCCTACGAGCAGTACTTC. V and J are TRBV10-3 and TRBJ2-7; 9 bases are shared with TRBD1. V lost 9 bases and J lost 0; bases outside the gene matches: 6. The CDR3 length is 14 residues. Germline CDR1 is ENHRY and CDR2 is SYGVKD.